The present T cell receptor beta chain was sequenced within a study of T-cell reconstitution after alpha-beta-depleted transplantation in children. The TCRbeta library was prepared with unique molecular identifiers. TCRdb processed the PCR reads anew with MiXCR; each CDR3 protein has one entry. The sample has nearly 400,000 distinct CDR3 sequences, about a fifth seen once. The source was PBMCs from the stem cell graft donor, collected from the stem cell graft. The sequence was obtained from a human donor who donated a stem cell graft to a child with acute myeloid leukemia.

The CDR3 region is CASGHRSRTDTQYF. CDR3 bases: TGTGCTAGTGGTCACAGGAGCCGCACAGATACGCAGTATTTT. The chain joins TRBV12-5 to TRBJ2-3; D is possibly TRBD1 (5 bases). Germline V lookup: CDR1 LGHNT, CDR2 FRNRAP. This CDR3 spans 14 amino acids. The V gene lost 5 bases and the J gene lost 1 base, with 10 bases spanning the gap.